These 5 T cell receptor beta chains originate from one sample sequenced in a study of cytomegalovirus exposure and HLA in healthy donors (dated by TCRdb to about 2017). Receptor amplification or capture employed the immunoSEQ multiplex PCR assay. A mixture of 60 forward primers for TCR Vbeta segments and 13 reverse primers for TCR Jbeta segments was used in the multiplex PCR. What TCRdb holds here is the immuneACCESS table cut down to in-frame rearrangements. Part of the clones is not present; checked against another copy, under half of the missing clones reflect an unresolved V gene, and the others are unexplained. Counted in this sample were about 120,000 clones; approximately 74% of them appeared once. The leading ten clones occupy around 10% of the sample. Sequenced sample: PBMCs. These receptors came from a woman aged 45-65 years in good health and CMV-seropositive.

The chain has TRBV2 and TRBJ2-7; D may be TRBD2 (5 bases). The germline V gene has CDR1 SNHLY and CDR2 FYNNEI. Trimming took 3 bases from V and 5 from J, leaving 17 bases between them. The CDR3 runs to 15 residues. The CDR3 is CASSDPRTGFDEQYF. As DNA, the CDR3 is TGTGCCAGCAGTGACCCAAGGACGGGGTTCGACGAGCAGTACTTC. Looking up the rest from reference TRBV2 and TRBJ2-7 gives the full variable domain: EPEVTQTPSHQVTQMGQEVILRCVPISNHLYFYWYRQILGQKVEFLVSFYNNEISEKSEIFDDQFSVERPDGSNFTLKIRSTKLEDSAMYFCASSDPRTGFDEQYFGPGTRLTVT.

V is TRBV4-2 and J is TRBJ2-7; D may be TRBD1 (5 bases). From germline, CDR1 is LGHNA and CDR2 YNFKEQ. The CDR3 is 16 residues long. Trimming took off 0 bases at V and 3 bases at J, with 15 bases between the two ends. The DNA of the CDR3 is TGTGCCAGCAGCCAAGATTCAGAGGACACGAGCTACGAGCAGTACTTC. It codes for CASSQDSEDTSYEQYF.

There are a few counts of this clone. The J gene is TRBJ1-2, the V gene TRBV7-9, with 7 bases matching TRBD1. With V trimmed by 4 bases and J by 6 bases, 5 bases remained unmatched. This CDR3 contains 13 residues. Germline loops: CDR1 SEHNR, CDR2 FQNEAQ (reference sequence). This CDR3 reads CASSSTGKDGYTF. CDR3 coding DNA: TGTGCCAGCAGCTCGACAGGGAAGGATGGCTACACCTTC.

This chain uses TRBV27 with TRBJ1-5; possibly TRBD1 for D (6 bases). V was shortened by 4 bases and J by 0 bases, with 16 bases between the two germline ends. The germline V gene has CDR1 MNHEY and CDR2 SMNVEV (reference sequence). The CDR3 extends over 17 amino acids. The CDR3 DNA follows: TGTGCCAGCAGTTCTCTTACAGGGCCCTATAGCAATCAGCCCCAGCATTTT. Amino acids: CASSSLTGPYSNQPQHF.

This clone was seen only a few times. The chain is built from TRBV4-1 and TRBJ2-7, with 7 bases fitting TRBD2. The CDR3 sequence is 16 residues long. Trimming took 4 bases from V and 3 from J; bases not matched to a gene: 12. Germline CDR1 is MGHRA and CDR2 is YSYEKL. CDR3 nucleotide sequence: TGCGCCAGCAGCCTCCTCCGACTAGCTCCACACTACGAGCAGTACTTC. As protein: CASSLLRLAPHYEQYF.